A single T cell receptor beta chain is shown here with its context. Its antigen is not known. Treatment was busulfan-fludarabine conditioning, a marrow graft, and cyclophosphamide on days +3 and +4. Germline V gene sequence: CDR1 SGHAT, CDR2 FQNNGV. V shed 4 bases and J 4 bases; nucleotides not matched to a gene: 6. This CDR3 comprises 15 residues. This specimen comes from a study of T cells after posttransplantation cyclophosphamide. Method: immunoSEQ multiplex PCR; TCRdb's copy keeps in-frame clones and lacks some. The sample carries around 17,000 clones, roughly 92% recorded once. Study findings and constraints: Donor CD8+ memory clones often dominated recipient blood repertoires at later times. TRB overlap between skin or GI tissue T cells and blood was limited. Recipient CMV seropositivity and CMV reactivation strongly tracked TRB clonality.

The sequence came from a male patient in his sixties or seventies who received an allogeneic stem cell transplant from a related donor and was CMV-positive. Some T cells may possibly be graft donor cells. The chain joins TRBV11-2 to TRBJ2-5, with 10 bases fitting TRBD1. Sequenced material: CD4+ T cells sorted from blood, taken after allogeneic stem cell transplant with posttransplant cyclophosphamide. The DNA of the CDR3 is TGTGCCAGCAGCTCTCGGACAGGGGGTGGAGAGACCCAGTACTTC. It codes for CASSSRTGGGETQYF.